This paragraph reports one T cell receptor (beta chain). The time point denotes: after dendritic cell vaccination, including at tumor progression/relapse. The data originate from a study of glioma-infiltrating T cells after dendritic cell vaccination. The data were produced by immunoSEQ multiplex PCR, yet TCRdb's version contains in-frame clones alone and is incomplete. The sample yields about 50,000 clones, about 91% seen once. The CDR3 has 16 residues. CDR1 SGHRS and CDR2 YFSETQ come from the germline V gene. The V gene lost 4 bases and the J gene lost 1 base, with 18 bases spanning the gap. This specimen consisted of blood, obtained after dendritic cell vaccination. The clonotype comes from a human donor with glioblastoma. The chain has TRBV5-1 and TRBJ2-7, with a weak D call TRBD2 (6 bases). In DNA form, the CDR3 reads TGCGCCAGCAGCCCAGTGGTGGGTAGCGGATCCTACGAGCAGTACTTC. Amino acid sequence: CASSPVVGSGSYEQYF.